The 10 T cell receptor beta chains presented below share a single source sample, sequenced in a study of OX40 agonist ivuxolimab in advanced cancers. Produced via immunoSEQ multiplex PCR; TCRdb's table is partial and in-frame only. This table holds approximately 66,000 clones, 65% to 90% found once. The sequenced sample was CD4+ or CD8+ T cells sorted from blood, obtained in a trial of the OX40 agonist ivuxolimab. The receptor set was obtained from an adult with an advanced solid tumor such as melanoma, head and neck, liver or kidney cancer.

The chain is built from TRBV5-4 and TRBJ1-2; perhaps TRBD1 as D (5 bases). Germline V lookup: CDR1 SGHNT, CDR2 YYREEE (reference sequence). There are 15 residues in the CDR3. V lost 4 bases and J lost 3, with 16 bases in between. CDR3 in amino acids: CASSKPPGTDYGYTF. CDR3 coding DNA: TGTGCCAGCAGCAAGCCTCCAGGGACGGACTATGGCTACACCTTC. The variable domain in full, with the rest retrieved from reference TRBV5-4 and TRBJ1-2, is ETGVTQSPTHLIKTRGQQVTLRCSSQSGHNTVSWYQQALGQGPQFIFQYYREEENGRGNFPPRFSGLQFPNYSSELNVNALELDDSALYLCASSKPPGTDYGYTFGSGTRLTVV.

This clone was seen just once. The V gene is TRBV5-1, the J gene TRBJ2-5; tentatively, D is TRBD2 (6 bases). The end of the DNA fits TRBJ2-7 better, so the J call may be wrong. Germline V gene data show CDR1 as SGHRS and CDR2 as YFSETQ. The CDR3 runs 17 residues. CDR3 in amino acids: CASSLGAGGTLSYEQYF. The CDR3 nucleotides are TGCGCCAGCAGCTTGGGGGCAGGAGGGACTCTCTCCTACGAGCAGTACTTC.

The chain employs TRBV7-9 and TRBJ2-3; D is undetermined. Deletions cut 0 bases from V and 9 bases from J, with 13 bases between. This CDR3 contains 14 residues. Per the germline V gene, CDR1 is SEHNR and CDR2 is FQNEAQ (reference sequence). The CDR3 reads CASSLALRDSTQYF. Written as DNA, the CDR3 is TGTGCCAGCAGCTTAGCGCTAAGGGATAGCACGCAGTATTTT.

V and J are TRBV19 and TRBJ1-6, with D unresolved. CDR1 is LNHDA and CDR2 is SQIVND in the germline V gene (reference sequence). V lost 3 bases to trimming and J lost 14 bases, with 14 bases between them. CDR3 length equals 13 residues. The CDR3 loop is CASSIPGTFTLHF. CDR3 nucleotide sequence: TGTGCCAGTAGTATTCCGGGTACCTTCACCCTCCACTTT.

The gene calls are TRBV28 and TRBJ2-1; 12 positions agree with TRBD2. V lost 5 bases, J lost 7 bases, and 9 bases stayed unmatched. Germline CDR1 reads MDHEN; CDR2 reads SYDVKM. CDR3 length: 16 amino acids. The chain's CDR3 is CASSTGLAGNRNEQFF. In DNA form, the CDR3 reads TGTGCCAGCAGTACCGGACTAGCGGGAAATCGAAATGAGCAGTTCTTC.

V usage is TRBV2 and J usage is TRBJ1-4; tentatively, D is TRBD1 (6 bases). Trimming took off 5 bases at V and 0 bases at J, with 7 bases between the two ends. Germline CDR1 is SNHLY and CDR2 is FYNNEI. The CDR3 has 14 amino acids. This chain's CDR3 is CASSNRATNEKLFF. The CDR3 DNA is TGTGCCAGCAGTAACAGGGCAACTAATGAAAAACTGTTTTTT.

The chain couples TRBV6-5 to TRBJ1-2; unclear D gene. Germline lookup yields CDR1 MNHEY and CDR2 SVGAGI. CDR3 length equals 12 residues. V lost 4 bases and J 8 bases, leaving 11 bases between the germline ends. The CDR3 DNA is TGTGCCAGCAGTTCGATAGAACGCGGCTACACCTTC. This codes for CASSSIERGYTF.

CDR3 DNA sequence: TGTGCCTGGAGTGTACAGAAAGAGTCGCAGTATTTT. Protein sequence: CAWSVQKESQYF. The chain is built from TRBV30 and TRBJ2-3; D remains ambiguous. The ends were cut back, 0 bases at V and 10 bases at J, with 11 bases in the middle. CDR3 length equals 12 residues. The germline gives CDR1 GTSNPN, CDR2 SVGIG (reference sequence).

This clone was seen once. This chain uses TRBV7-2 with TRBJ1-5; D gene unclear. This CDR3 spans 15 amino acids. Germline CDR1 reads SGHTA; CDR2 reads FQGNSA. Trimming left V 0 bases short and J 7 bases short, with 13 bases between. The CDR3: CASSLARRGGQPQHF. For the CDR3, the DNA is TGTGCCAGCAGCTTAGCGCGCCGGGGAGGGCAGCCCCAGCATTTT.

This chain joins TRBV7-8 and TRBJ1-5; tentatively, D is TRBD1 (6 bases). Trimming took 2 bases from V and 2 from J, leaving 19 bases between them. In germline, CDR1 is SGHVS, CDR2 FQNEAQ. This CDR3 comprises 18 residues. CDR3 nucleotides: TGTGCCAGCAGCTTAACTGGACAGCAAAGTACGGGCAATCAGCCCCAGCATTTT. As protein: CASSLTGQQSTGNQPQHF.